This entry is about one T cell receptor beta chain. It has no known antigen specificity. Base qualities are not recorded, but no much larger clone differs from it by a single base. The immunoSEQ Assay was the method used to sequence TCRbeta CDR3 regions. After extraction, genomic DNA underwent amplification by bias-controlled multiplex PCR, followed by high-throughput sequencing. The study's processing was this. To quantify the absolute abundance of every unique TCRbeta CDR3 region, sequences were collapsed and filtered. Usable DNA was measured by amplifying reference genes present in all nucleated cells, and TCRbeta template counts were normalized to that usable DNA to estimate T cell fraction. Repertoire TCRs were annotated as SARS-CoV-2-specific when V gene, CDR3 amino acid sequence and J gene were exactly matched to a known reactive TCR set. MIRA supplied the reference SARS-CoV-2 TCR set, which was filtered for enrichment in COVID-19-positive ImmuneCODE repertoires so that public or cross-reactive TCRs were removed. Based on the MIRA antigens, annotated TCRs were further analysed at the level of specific ORF or position within ORF. Breadth was defined as the number of annotated unique rearrangements divided by the total number of unique productive rearrangements, and depth was defined as the summed frequency of the annotated unique rearrangements. Two-sided Wilcoxon rank-sum tests were applied when comparing TCR breadth between groups. TCRdb carries this immuneACCESS record with in-frame sequences only. Its versions omit some clonotypes, under half of them owing to an unresolved V gene in the studies checked, with the rest unexplained. The D gene and trimming were derived from the DNA, and the V and J assignments and clone size from that table. This sample has fewer than 400,000 clones in its table, and about nine tenths of those were observed once. 1.5% to 2% of the sample lies in the top ten.

This specimen comes from a study of Ad26.COV2.S vaccination and SARS-CoV-2 variants listed by TCRdb under 2021. Study-level background: Vaccine-arm donors were drawn from COV1001, a multicentre, randomized, double-blind, placebo-controlled phase I-IIa trial of Ad26.COV2.S in healthy adults. Dosing of Ad26.COV2.S was intramuscular, at either 5x10^10 or 1x10^11 viral particles, delivered as one shot or as two shots spaced 56 days apart. The specificity and breadth of SARS-CoV-2-reactive T cell receptors after Ad26.COV2.S vaccination were assessed by TCRbeta repertoire sequencing. A total of around 32 samples were included in the TCR-sequenced set, comprising 19 Ad26.COV2.S vaccine recipients, 5 placebo recipients and 8 SARS-CoV-2 convalescent individuals. Trial participants were randomized into five groups of five, in which low-dose or high-dose Ad26.COV2.S was given once or twice, or placebo was given on both occasions. Throughout the experiments and outcome assessment, investigators stayed blinded to trial group allocation. Overall study results and their limits: Spike-specific TCR breadth was higher in Ad26.COV2.S recipients than in placebo recipients (P = 0.0014). The authors noted that total T cell responses may have been underestimated by the TCR breadth and depth analyses. After vaccination, substantial breadth of spike-specific CD8+ and CD4+ T cell responses was reported. Non-spike TCR breadth was comparable between vaccine and placebo recipients, consistent with the vaccine containing only spike. The study lacked the statistical power to compare responses across vaccine doses or regimens.

From the cysteine through the phenylalanine, the CDR3 covers 14 amino acids. Here the CDR3 DNA is all that survives: 42 bases in frame from base 1. V is reduced by 6 bases and J by 2 bases, leaving a spacing of 12 bases between them. CDR1 and CDR2 were assigned from the germline V gene (reference sequence) as LNHDA and SQIVND. Reading the label with the study, this specimen's treatment or condition is: approximately 18 received Ad26.COV2.S at low or high dose, single or two shots; a few received placebo; per-sample allocation not given. Repertoires of vaccine and placebo recipients were sequenced from samples collected on day 63 after the first injection. Cohort 1b enrolled fewer than 30 adults aged 18-55 years at a single site in Boston, USA, between 29 July and 7 August 2020. As a vaccine, Ad26.COV2.S was a replication-incompetent adenovirus type 26 vector that expressed a prefusion-stabilized SARS-CoV-2 spike protein derived from the original Wuhan strain.

The sequence joins TRBV19 to TRBJ2-3, with TRBD2 perhaps the D gene, on 6 matching bases. This sequence originates from a person between 18 and 65 years old who received the Ad26.COV2.S COVID-19 vaccine or a placebo. The sequencing used peripheral blood, collected in a trial of Ad26.COV2.S vaccine versus placebo. The nucleotide sequence is TGTGCCAGTAGGCCGGGACTGCACACAGATACGCAGTATTTT. This gives the protein CASRPGLHTDTQYF.